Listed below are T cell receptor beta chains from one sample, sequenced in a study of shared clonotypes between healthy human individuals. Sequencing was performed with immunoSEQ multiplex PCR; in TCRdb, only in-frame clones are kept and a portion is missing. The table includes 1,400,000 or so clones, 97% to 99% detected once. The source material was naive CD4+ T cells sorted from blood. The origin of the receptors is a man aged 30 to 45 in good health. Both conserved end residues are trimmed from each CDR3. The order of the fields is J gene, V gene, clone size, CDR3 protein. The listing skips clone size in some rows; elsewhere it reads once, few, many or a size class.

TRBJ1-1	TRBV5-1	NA	ASSLGTEVVNTEAF
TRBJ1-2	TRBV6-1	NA	ASSERAGFSLNYGYT
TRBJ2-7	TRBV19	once	ATVSRISYEQY
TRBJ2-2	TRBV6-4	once	ASQQGATTGELF
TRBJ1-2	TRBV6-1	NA	ASSASNYGYT
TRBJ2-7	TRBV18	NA	ASSPRQGPTWEQY
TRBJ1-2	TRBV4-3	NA	ASSQGGTRGYT
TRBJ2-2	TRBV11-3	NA	ASSLSGELF
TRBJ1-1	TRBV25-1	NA	ASSAPEAF
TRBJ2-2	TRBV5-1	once	ASSLAAQGRAGELF
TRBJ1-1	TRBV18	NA	ASSLPPPTEAF
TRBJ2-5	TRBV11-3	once	ASSPGLAGGSETQY
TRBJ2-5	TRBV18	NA	ASSPLGSQETQY
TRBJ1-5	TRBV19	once	ASSTTPGENQPQH
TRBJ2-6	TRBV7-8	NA	ASSLRLSGANVLT
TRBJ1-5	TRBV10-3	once	AISESGAGEQPQH
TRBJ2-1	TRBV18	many	ASSPQPSANEQF
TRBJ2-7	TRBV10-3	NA	AIGSSHYEQY
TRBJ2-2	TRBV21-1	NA	ASSSEAAAANTGELF
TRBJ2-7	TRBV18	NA	ASSRLGGASEQY
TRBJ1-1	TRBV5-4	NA	ASSSQGQLNTEAF
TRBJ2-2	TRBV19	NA	ASSIPGTQIQDTGELF
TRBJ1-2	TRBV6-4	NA	ASSPGPDGYT
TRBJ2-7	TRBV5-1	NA	ASSLFADRSNSYEQY
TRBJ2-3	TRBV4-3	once	ASSLLAQSTDTQY
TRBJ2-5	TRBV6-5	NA	ASSYGTGGYQETQY
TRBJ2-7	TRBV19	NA	ASSVRTSGSSYEQY
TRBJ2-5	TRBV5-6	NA	ASSPTPRTETQY
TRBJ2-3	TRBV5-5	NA	ASSIPGGTSTDTQY
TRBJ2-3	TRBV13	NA	ASSLLAGGTDTQY
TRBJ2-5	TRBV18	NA	ASTGGGRETQY
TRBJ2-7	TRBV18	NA	ASSTGTGSNEQY
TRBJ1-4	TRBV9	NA	ASSVPFGNLELDEKLF
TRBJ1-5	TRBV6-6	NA	ASSYLEVGNQPQH
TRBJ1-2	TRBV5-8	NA	ASRKGTDYGYT
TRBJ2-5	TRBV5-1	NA	ASSPSVETQY
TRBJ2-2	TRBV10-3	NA	AISPGGGDGELF
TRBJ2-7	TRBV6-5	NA	ASSYSRDISYEQY
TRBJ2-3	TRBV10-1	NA	ASRNLSGRPSTDTQY
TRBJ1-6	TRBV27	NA	ATLPSSYNSPLH
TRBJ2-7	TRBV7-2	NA	VSTPGGTSYEQY
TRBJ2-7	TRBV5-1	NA	ASSLAMNQSYEQY
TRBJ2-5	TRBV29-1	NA	SVQNGGETQY
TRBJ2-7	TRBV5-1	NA	ASRDTGVWEQY